This T cell receptor beta chain was captured in a study of T-cell reconstitution after alpha-beta-depleted transplantation in children. Findings and caveats of the study: Two months or so post-transplant, alpha-beta T cells reportedly derived from several hundred expanded graft clones. Newly produced T cells mostly provided counts and TCRbeta diversity after one year, as hyperexpanded clones declined. Some patients' high day-60 TCRbeta diversity was attributed to recipient cells surviving conditioning.

V dropped 4 bases and J dropped 6 bases, with 16 bases sitting between them. Germline V lookup: CDR1 SGHNT, CDR2 YENEEA. The CDR3 extends over 15 amino acids. It was with unique molecular identifiers that the TCRbeta library was prepared. TCRdb re-called the PCR reads with MiXCR, one entry per CDR3 protein. The table has hundreds of thousands of distinct CDR3 sequences, approximately 10% seen once. This clonotype was recorded many times. Its antigen is unidentified. The V and J genes are TRBV11-3 and TRBJ2-1, with D perhaps TRBD2 (5 bases). The sample in question was PBMCs, obtained before TCRalphabeta/CD19-depleted stem cell transplant. The receptor's source is a child aged 2-15 years with inherited bone marrow failure, due to receive a stem cell transplant. The CDR3 sequence: CASSSTTDGLNEQFF. The CDR3 DNA reads as TGTGCCAGCAGCTCAACCACGGACGGACTCAATGAGCAGTTCTTC.